This TCR beta chain was found in a study of T-cell memory formation after mild COVID-19. Study as a whole: Clustering of TCRs was largely donor specific.

Germline assignment: CDR1 SGHKS and CDR2 YYEKEE (reference sequence). Trimming took off 3 bases at V and 0 bases at J, with 10 bases between the two ends. The CDR3 has 15 residues. A remark on this clonotype: Its antigen is unidentified.

One entry per CDR3 protein results from TCRdb running MiXCR on the 5' RACE reads. The sample shows about half a million distinct CDR3 sequences, 18% of them seen only once. The study, taken as a whole, reports: CD4/CD8 balance characterized clones contracting day 15 to 85, and CD4+ skew characterized later expanders.

The sequenced sample consisted of PBMCs or a T cell subset sorted from them (not recorded which). This receptor was taken from an adult woman who had mild COVID-19 (a few samples of this study predate the infection). Cell type and time point are not known. J is TRBJ1-3 and V is TRBV5-5; a possible D gene is TRBD1 (6 bases). The CDR3 reads CASSSGHTSGNTIYF. CDR3 DNA sequence: TGTGCCAGCAGCTCGGGACATACCTCTGGAAACACCATATATTTT.